This is a list of T cell receptor beta chains from one sample in a study of cytomegalovirus exposure and HLA in healthy donors. Generated by immunoSEQ multiplex PCR, the TCRdb table keeps only in-frame clones and is missing some. The table records around 54,000 clones, roughly 84% of them present only once. The material sequenced was PBMCs. These receptors came from a woman between 18 and 29 years old in good health and CMV-seronegative. The CDR3 runs from the conserved cysteine through the conserved F or W. Each record gives: CDR3 protein, CDR3 DNA, V gene, D gene, clone size, J gene. The D gene is left open where the match is weak. A clone size is listed for some rows: how often the clone was seen (once, few, many), or a class if it is expanded.

CDR3aa: CASSENGQGANEQYF; CDR3nt: TGTGCCAGCAGTGAAAACGGCCAGGGGGCTAACGAGCAGTACTTC; v_gene: TRBV2; d_gene: TRBD1; abundance: .; j_gene: TRBJ2-7
CDR3aa: CASSSLGTGPNTEAFF; CDR3nt: TGTGCCAGCAGTTCATTGGGGACAGGGCCGAACACTGAAGCTTTCTTT; v_gene: TRBV6-5; d_gene: TRBD1; abundance: .; j_gene: TRBJ1-1
CDR3aa: CASPPGGANGLTF; CDR3nt: TGTGCCAGCCCCCCGGGGGGGGCCAACGGCCTGACTTTC; v_gene: TRBV7-9; d_gene: TRBD2; abundance: .; j_gene: TRBJ2-6
CDR3aa: CASSLTSGWGDTQYF; CDR3nt: TGCGCCAGCAGTTTGACTAGCGGATGGGGAGATACGCAGTATTTT; v_gene: TRBV5-1; d_gene: TRBD2; abundance: .; j_gene: TRBJ2-3
CDR3aa: CASSPPGTGNTGELFF; CDR3nt: TGTGCCAGCAGTCCGCCAGGGACAGGGAACACCGGGGAGCTGTTTTTT; v_gene: TRBV5-6; d_gene: TRBD1; abundance: .; j_gene: TRBJ2-2
CDR3aa: CASSLKVAETNTGELFF; CDR3nt: TGCGCCAGCAGCTTAAAGGTTGCGGAAACCAACACCGGGGAGCTGTTTTTT; v_gene: TRBV5-1; d_gene: .; abundance: .; j_gene: TRBJ2-2
CDR3aa: CASSLSTGGIGEAFF; CDR3nt: TGTGCCAGCAGTTTATCGACAGGGGGAATTGGGGAAGCTTTCTTT; v_gene: TRBV27; d_gene: TRBD1; abundance: .; j_gene: TRBJ1-1
CDR3aa: CASPEIPKIYEQYF; CDR3nt: TGTGCCAGCCCTGAGATACCTAAAATATACGAGCAGTACTTC; v_gene: TRBV27; d_gene: .; abundance: .; j_gene: TRBJ2-7
CDR3aa: CASSQDGGAGANVLTF; CDR3nt: TGTGCCAGCAGCCAAGATGGGGGCGCTGGGGCCAACGTCCTGACTTTC; v_gene: TRBV4-2; d_gene: .; abundance: .; j_gene: TRBJ2-6
CDR3aa: CASRNLGQGKPEQYF; CDR3nt: TGTGCCAGCAGAAACCTTGGACAGGGAAAACCCGAGCAGTACTTC; v_gene: TRBV28; d_gene: TRBD1; abundance: .; j_gene: TRBJ2-7
CDR3aa: CASSLDSNQPRHF; CDR3nt: TGCGCCAGCAGCTTGGATAGCAATCAGCCCCGGCATTTT; v_gene: TRBV5-1; d_gene: .; abundance: .; j_gene: TRBJ1-5
CDR3aa: CASSEGPGGAYTGELFF; CDR3nt: TGTGCCAGCAGTGAAGGGCCTGGGGGGGCGTACACCGGGGAGCTGTTTTTT; v_gene: TRBV6-1; d_gene: .; abundance: .; j_gene: TRBJ2-2
CDR3aa: CASSIGQGSTDTQYF; CDR3nt: TGCGCCAGCAGCATAGGACAGGGTAGTACAGATACGCAGTATTTT; v_gene: TRBV5-1; d_gene: TRBD1; abundance: .; j_gene: TRBJ2-3
CDR3aa: CASSLVGSTTEAFF; CDR3nt: TGTGCCAGCAGCTTAGTTGGTAGTACCACTGAAGCTTTCTTT; v_gene: TRBV11-2; d_gene: .; abundance: .; j_gene: TRBJ1-1
CDR3aa: CASNAQGDGYTF; CDR3nt: TGTGCCAGCAACGCACAGGGGGATGGCTACACCTTC; v_gene: TRBV28; d_gene: TRBD1; abundance: .; j_gene: TRBJ1-2
CDR3aa: CASSLMGAGANGLTF; CDR3nt: TGTGCCAGCAGCTTAATGGGGGCCGGGGCCAACGGCCTGACTTTC; v_gene: TRBV7-9; d_gene: .; abundance: .; j_gene: TRBJ2-6
CDR3aa: CSVVFGLYGYTF; CDR3nt: TGCAGCGTTGTCTTTGGACTCTATGGCTACACCTTC; v_gene: TRBV29-1; d_gene: .; abundance: .; j_gene: TRBJ1-2
CDR3aa: CASRMTPGEQYF; CDR3nt: TGTGCCAGCAGGATGACCCCGGGGGAGCAGTACTTC; v_gene: TRBV11-2; d_gene: .; abundance: .; j_gene: TRBJ2-7
CDR3aa: CASTGGGKTLEAFF; CDR3nt: TGTGCCAGCACCGGGGGGGGCAAAACTCTTGAAGCTTTCTTT; v_gene: TRBV7-9; d_gene: .; abundance: .; j_gene: TRBJ1-1
CDR3aa: CASSPEGLSHTDTQYF; CDR3nt: TGCGCCAGCAGCCCGGAGGGACTATCCCACACAGATACGCAGTATTTT; v_gene: TRBV4-1; d_gene: TRBD2; abundance: few; j_gene: TRBJ2-3
CDR3aa: CASSASRLRDTGELFF; CDR3nt: TGTGCCAGCAGCGCCTCTAGATTGCGGGACACCGGGGAGCTGTTTTTT; v_gene: TRBV7-3; d_gene: .; abundance: few; j_gene: TRBJ2-2
CDR3aa: CASSPPAGWETQYF; CDR3nt: TGTGCCAGCAGCCCCCCAGCGGGATGGGAGACCCAGTACTTC; v_gene: TRBV11-2; d_gene: TRBD2; abundance: once; j_gene: TRBJ2-5
CDR3aa: CASSFRGEQYF; CDR3nt: TGTGCCAGCAGTTTTCGCGGGGAGCAGTACTTC; v_gene: TRBV27; d_gene: .; abundance: .; j_gene: TRBJ2-5
CDR3aa: CAWKLLSYYEQYF; CDR3nt: TGTGCCTGGAAACTACTCTCCTACTACGAGCAGTACTTC; v_gene: TRBV30; d_gene: .; abundance: .; j_gene: TRBJ2-7
CDR3aa: CAWRWRGRNTGELFF; CDR3nt: TGTGCCTGGAGGTGGCGGGGTCGGAACACCGGGGAGCTGTTTTTT; v_gene: TRBV30; d_gene: .; abundance: .; j_gene: TRBJ2-2
CDR3aa: CASSFGGRAAEQFF; CDR3nt: TGTGCCAGCAGCTTCGGAGGGAGGGCCGCTGAGCAGTTCTTC; v_gene: TRBV7-9; d_gene: TRBD2; abundance: .; j_gene: TRBJ2-1
CDR3aa: CASSGSGGDLGKQYF; CDR3nt: TGTGCCAGCAGCGGGTCAGGGGGAGACTTAGGCAAGCAGTACTTC; v_gene: TRBV6-6; d_gene: TRBD1; abundance: .; j_gene: TRBJ2-7
CDR3aa: CASSLVLAGVVEQYF; CDR3nt: TGTGCCAGCAGCTTGGTGCTAGCGGGAGTGGTTGAGCAGTACTTC; v_gene: TRBV5-8; d_gene: TRBD2; abundance: .; j_gene: TRBJ2-7
CDR3aa: CASSEWGENSPLHF; CDR3nt: TGTGCCAGCAGTGAATGGGGGGAGAATTCACCCCTCCACTTT; v_gene: TRBV2; d_gene: .; abundance: .; j_gene: TRBJ1-6
CDR3aa: CASSAQFVTGQYEQYF; CDR3nt: TGTGCCAGCAGCGCCCAATTCGTCACAGGGCAGTACGAGCAGTACTTC; v_gene: TRBV11-2; d_gene: .; abundance: .; j_gene: TRBJ2-7
CDR3aa: CATSRVGQGIDEQYF; CDR3nt: TGTGCCACCAGCAGAGTTGGACAGGGAATCGACGAGCAGTACTTC; v_gene: TRBV15; d_gene: TRBD1; abundance: .; j_gene: TRBJ2-7
CDR3aa: CASSPRQGQFF; CDR3nt: TGTGCCAGCAGTCCCCGCCAGGGGCAGTTCTTC; v_gene: TRBV28; d_gene: .; abundance: .; j_gene: TRBJ2-1
CDR3aa: CASSLDHGGYLYEQYF; CDR3nt: TGTGCCAGCAGCCTAGACCATGGGGGGTACCTCTACGAGCAGTACTTC; v_gene: TRBV7-9; d_gene: .; abundance: .; j_gene: TRBJ2-7
CDR3aa: CASSLGTGGAYGYTF; CDR3nt: TGTGCCAGCAGTTTGGGGACAGGGGGCGCTTATGGCTACACCTTC; v_gene: TRBV28; d_gene: TRBD1; abundance: .; j_gene: TRBJ1-2
CDR3aa: CSVEGWGTGNSQYF; CDR3nt: TGCAGCGTTGAAGGCTGGGGCACTGGAAACAGTCAGTACTTC; v_gene: TRBV29-1; d_gene: .; abundance: .; j_gene: TRBJ2-4
CDR3aa: CASSVGGLAYGTGELFF; CDR3nt: TGTGCCAGCAGCGTAGGTGGTCTAGCGTACGGCACCGGGGAGCTGTTTTTT; v_gene: TRBV9; d_gene: .; abundance: .; j_gene: TRBJ2-2
CDR3aa: CASRYRVFTGELFF; CDR3nt: TGTGCCAGCAGGTACAGGGTTTTCACCGGGGAGCTGTTTTTT; v_gene: TRBV6-1; d_gene: .; abundance: .; j_gene: TRBJ2-2
CDR3aa: CAISDRRKLRQGALGEKLFF; CDR3nt: TGTGCCATCAGTGATCGACGTAAGTTAAGACAGGGGGCATTGGGAGAAAAACTGTTTTTT; v_gene: TRBV10-3; d_gene: TRBD1; abundance: .; j_gene: TRBJ1-4
CDR3aa: CASSIPGKPNQPQHF; CDR3nt: TGTGCCAGTAGTATACCGGGGAAACCTAATCAGCCCCAGCATTTT; v_gene: TRBV19; d_gene: .; abundance: .; j_gene: TRBJ1-5
CDR3aa: CATSRDRGRYEQYF; CDR3nt: TGTGCCACCAGCAGAGACAGGGGACGCTACGAGCAGTACTTC; v_gene: TRBV15; d_gene: .; abundance: .; j_gene: TRBJ2-7
CDR3aa: CASRKTGTQPQHF; CDR3nt: TGTGCCAGCAGAAAGACAGGGACCCAGCCCCAGCATTTT; v_gene: TRBV5-8; d_gene: TRBD1; abundance: .; j_gene: TRBJ1-5
CDR3aa: CASSLGQGNEKLFF; CDR3nt: TGTGCCAGCAGCTTAGGGCAGGGCAATGAAAAACTGTTTTTT; v_gene: TRBV7-6; d_gene: .; abundance: .; j_gene: TRBJ1-4
CDR3aa: CASSPSAGTDSNQPQHF; CDR3nt: TGTGCCAGCAGCCCCTCAGCCGGGACAGATAGCAATCAGCCCCAGCATTTT; v_gene: TRBV7-2; d_gene: TRBD1; abundance: .; j_gene: TRBJ1-5
CDR3aa: CASSLNPFGETQYF; CDR3nt: TGTGCCAGCAGCTTAAATCCTTTCGGGGAGACCCAGTACTTC; v_gene: TRBV5-4; d_gene: .; abundance: .; j_gene: TRBJ2-5
CDR3aa: CASTRQGAITGELFF; CDR3nt: TGTGCCAGTACTCGACAGGGGGCGATCACCGGGGAGCTGTTTTTT; v_gene: TRBV19; d_gene: TRBD1; abundance: .; j_gene: TRBJ2-2
CDR3aa: CASSLGGLTDTQYF; CDR3nt: TGTGCCAGCAGCTTAGGCGGACTCACAGATACGCAGTATTTT; v_gene: TRBV11-3; d_gene: .; abundance: .; j_gene: TRBJ2-3
CDR3aa: CASSLQQDDEQFF; CDR3nt: TGTGCCAGCAGTTTACAACAGGACGATGAGCAGTTCTTC; v_gene: TRBV28; d_gene: .; abundance: .; j_gene: TRBJ2-1
CDR3aa: CASSDANKGETQYF; CDR3nt: TGTGCCAGCAGTGATGCCAATAAGGGGGAGACCCAGTACTTC; v_gene: TRBV25-1; d_gene: .; abundance: .; j_gene: TRBJ2-5
CDR3aa: CASSSVSGTGGYGYTF; CDR3nt: TGTGCCAGCAGTTCTGTCTCCGGGACAGGGGGCTATGGCTACACCTTC; v_gene: TRBV27; d_gene: TRBD1; abundance: .; j_gene: TRBJ1-2
CDR3aa: CASSLGQYSGNTIYF; CDR3nt: TGTGCCAGCAGTTTGGGACAGTACTCTGGAAACACCATATATTTT; v_gene: TRBV28; d_gene: TRBD1; abundance: few; j_gene: TRBJ1-3
CDR3aa: CASSAFRGNTEAFF; CDR3nt: TGTGCCAGCAGTGCCTTCAGGGGCAACACTGAAGCTTTCTTT; v_gene: TRBV27; d_gene: .; abundance: .; j_gene: TRBJ1-1
CDR3aa: CASSVATRGGELFF; CDR3nt: TGTGCCAGCAGCGTAGCAACAAGGGGCGGGGAGCTGTTTTTT; v_gene: TRBV9; d_gene: .; abundance: few; j_gene: TRBJ2-2
CDR3aa: CASRDREGAKNIQYF; CDR3nt: TGTGCCAGCAGGGACAGGGAGGGGGCCAAAAACATTCAGTACTTC; v_gene: TRBV28; d_gene: .; abundance: .; j_gene: TRBJ2-4
CDR3aa: CASSGAGGPSGHTDTQYF; CDR3nt: TGTGCCAGCAGCGGGGCGGGGGGCCCGAGCGGACACACAGATACGCAGTATTTT; v_gene: TRBV9; d_gene: TRBD2; abundance: .; j_gene: TRBJ2-3
CDR3aa: CASSPGTGGGQPQHF; CDR3nt: TGTGCCAGCAGCCCTGGGACAGGGGGAGGGCAGCCCCAGCATTTT; v_gene: TRBV7-6; d_gene: TRBD1; abundance: .; j_gene: TRBJ1-5
CDR3aa: CASSQPEETQYF; CDR3nt: TGTGCCAGCAGCCAACCCGAAGAGACCCAGTACTTC; v_gene: TRBV14; d_gene: .; abundance: once; j_gene: TRBJ2-5
CDR3aa: CASSRDTPQEQYF; CDR3nt: TGTGCCAGCAGTCGGGACACCCCTCAGGAGCAGTACTTC; v_gene: TRBV6-6; d_gene: .; abundance: .; j_gene: TRBJ2-7
CDR3aa: CASNDRGSSYEQYF; CDR3nt: TGTGCCAGTAATGACAGGGGGAGCTCCTACGAGCAGTACTTC; v_gene: TRBV19; d_gene: TRBD1; abundance: .; j_gene: TRBJ2-7
CDR3aa: CASSLTGGAWNTEAFF; CDR3nt: TGTGCCAGCAGCCTGACAGGGGGCGCGTGGAACACTGAAGCTTTCTTT; v_gene: TRBV7-2; d_gene: TRBD1; abundance: .; j_gene: TRBJ1-1